Listed below are T cell receptor beta chains from one sample, sequenced in a study of blood T cells in healthy people across ages. TCRdb itself ran the 5' RACE reads through MiXCR, one entry per CDR3 protein. The sample contains about 1 million distinct CDR3 sequences, less than 25% of which appear only once. The same sample was also used in a study of T cells of mothers and their children.

The specimen sequenced was blood. Receptors were obtained from a girl between 2 and 10 years old in good health. Both conserved end residues are part of each CDR3. A D gene is named only where the DNA matches it firmly. The size entry is marked missing in some rows and otherwise reads once, few, many or a size class.

j_call clone_size d_call v_call cdr3_nt cdr3_aa
TRBJ2-4 - - TRBV6-2/TRBV6-3 TGTGCCAGCAGCCCGGCCCGAGGGCTAGCCAAAAACATTCAGTACTTC CASSPARGLAKNIQYF
TRBJ2-1 many - TRBV5-1 TGCGCCAGCAGCTTGGCTCCGGGAAAATACAATGAGCAGTTCTTC CASSLAPGKYNEQFF
TRBJ1-1 - - TRBV24-1 TGTGCCACCAGTGGGGGGGCTGAAGCTTTCTTT CATSGGAEAFF
TRBJ1-5 few TRBD1 TRBV15 TGTGCCACCAGCAGCGGACAGGTTTCTCAGCCCCAGCATTTT CATSSGQVSQPQHF
TRBJ2-1 few - TRBV20-1 TGCAGTGCTAGGTCCTTGACTAGGTCCTACAATGAGCAGTTCTTC CSARSLTRSYNEQFF
TRBJ2-4 - TRBD2 TRBV28 TGTGCCAGCAGCCCAGCGGGAGTTGGCATTCAGTACTTC CASSPAGVGIQYF
TRBJ2-7 few - TRBV7-2 TGTGCCAGCAGCTTTATGGAGGGCTACGAGCAGTACTTC CASSFMEGYEQYF
TRBJ2-7 - - TRBV27 TGTGCCTGCGGGCGAGGAGGAACCCGCAACGAGCAGTACTTC CACGRGGTRNEQYF
TRBJ1-1 - TRBD1 TRBV20-1 TGCAGTGTTAACAGGGGGCTCCTCACTGGAGCTTTCTTT CSVNRGLLTGAFF
TRBJ2-7 - TRBD2 TRBV7-2 TGTGCCAGCAGCCGGGGACTAGCGGGAGCGAGCGAGCAGTACTTC CASSRGLAGASEQYF
TRBJ1-5 few TRBD1 TRBV5-1 TGCGCCAGCAGCCTCGGACAGGGGGTTGGTCAGCCCCAGCATTTT CASSLGQGVGQPQHF
TRBJ2-1 - - TRBV20-1 TGCAGTGCTAGAGATGGCCCAGTGGGGCTGCCCTACAATGAGCAGTTCTTC CSARDGPVGLPYNEQFF
TRBJ2-5 - - TRBV7-9 TGTACCAGCAGCTCATTAGGGGGTACGGGACACCAAGAGACCCAGTACTTC CTSSSLGGTGHQETQYF
TRBJ1-4 - - TRBV5-1 TGCGCCAGCAGCTGGGACGTCAATGAAAAACTGTTTTTT CASSWDVNEKLFF
TRBJ2-7 few - TRBV5-1 TGCGCCAGCAGCTTGGAGGGACGTACCGGGAACGAGCAGTACTTC CASSLEGRTGNEQYF
TRBJ2-1 few TRBD1 TRBV7-9 TGTGCCAACGGACAGGGGGCGTATAATGAGCAGTTCTTC CANGQGAYNEQFF
TRBJ2-1 few - TRBV7-8 TGTGCCAGCGATACGGGGGTAGATGAGCAGTTCTTC CASDTGVDEQFF
TRBJ2-7 few - TRBV6-5 TGTGCCAGCAGTTACTCGAAGGGACACGAGCAGTACTTC CASSYSKGHEQYF
TRBJ1-1 few - TRBV2 TGTGCCAGCAGTGAAACAAATTCGAGCACTGAAGCTTTCTTT CASSETNSSTEAFF
TRBJ1-1 - - TRBV11-1 TGTGCCAGCAGTGTCGGCCGGGACGGTTACACTGAAGCTTTCTTT CASSVGRDGYTEAFF
TRBJ1-5 - - TRBV28 TGTGCCAGCAGGTTATACGTAGGGGGGGGGATTAATAGCAATCAGCCCCAGCATTTT CASRLYVGGGINSNQPQHF
TRBJ2-5 - - TRBV12-5 TGTGCTAGTGGGTTTGACGGCTACCAGCAGTACTTC CASGFDGYQQYF
TRBJ2-4 few - TRBV4-3 TGCGCCAGCAGCCAAGTATACAGAGCTTTAGCCAAAAACATTCAGTACTTC CASSQVYRALAKNIQYF
TRBJ1-2 - TRBD1 TRBV4-1 TGCGCCAGCAGCCAACCCTACAGGGGTCGCCAAGGTACACCAACTGGCTACACCTTC CASSQPYRGRQGTPTGYTF